There are a few counts of the clone carrying this TCR beta chain. TCRdb ran MiXCR on the 5' RACE reads and lists one entry per CDR3 protein. The top ten clones hold about 24% of a sample with 50,000 to 65,000 distinct CDR3 sequences, around 6.7% of them seen once. The data were obtained in a study of T cells after yellow fever vaccination. The sequence derives from a young man who received the YFV17D yellow fever vaccine. The sample was CD8+ T cells not binding an NS4B(214-222) dextramer, sorted from PBMCs, taken roughly seven weeks after the first yellow fever vaccination.

This chain's CDR3 is CASSQGTSGGEEQFF. Written as DNA, the CDR3 is TGTGCCAGCAGCCAGGGGACTAGCGGGGGGGAGGAGCAGTTCTTC. The J gene is TRBJ2-1, the V gene TRBV3-1; 16 positions match TRBD2. The junction had 3 bases not matched to a gene; V was cut back by 3 bases and J by 10 bases. CDR1 and CDR2 (germline): LGHDT, YNNKEL (reference sequence). The CDR3 has 15 amino acids.